These 12 T cell receptor beta chains were sequenced from one sample in a study of CD8 T cells in ankylosing spondylitis. Via MiXCR, TCRdb re-called the 5' RACE reads, giving one row per CDR3 protein. Among some 37,000 distinct CDR3 sequences, approximately 10% were seen once, and the ten largest hold 20%. The material sequenced was synovial fluid, either unsorted or a sorted T cell fraction (not recorded which). The receptor source for this set is a male donor with ankylosing spondylitis.

This clonotype showed up many times. V and J are TRBV5-1 and TRBJ2-1; D unresolved. V lost 4 bases and J 3 bases, leaving 11 bases between the germline ends. CDR1 and CDR2 from the germline V gene are SGHRS and YFSETQ. CDR3 length: 14 residues. The CDR3 loop is CASSVGENYNEQFF. CDR3 coding DNA: TGCGCCAGCAGCGTAGGAGAAAACTACAATGAGCAGTTCTTC.

J is TRBJ2-2 and V is TRBV7-9; D is unresolved. V was cut by 6 bases and J by 5 bases, with 13 bases left in between. Per the germline V gene, CDR1 is SEHNR and CDR2 is FQNEAQ (reference sequence). The CDR3 extends over 14 amino acids. The CDR3 reads CASSFQTLTGELFF. CDR3 DNA sequence: TGTGCCAGCAGTTTTCAGACCCTGACCGGGGAGCTGTTTTTT.

This clonotype was counted at least ten times. V gene TRBV2 combines with J gene TRBJ2-3; 9 bases match TRBD2. Unmatched junction bases numbered 5, after V lost 4 bases and J lost 6 bases. The CDR3 contains 14 residues. Germline V CDR1 and CDR2: SNHLY, FYNNEI. The DNA for the CDR3 is TGTGCCAGCAGTGTGTTGCGGGAGGGGGATACGCAGTATTTT. Translation: CASSVLREGDTQYF.

Only a few counts were recorded for this clonotype. The chain employs TRBV11-1 and TRBJ2-7; 8 bases agree with TRBD1. Germline V gene lookup returns CDR1 SGHAT and CDR2 FQDESV (reference sequence). CDR3 length equals 18 residues. Trimming at V came to 5 bases and at J to 5 bases, leaving 20 bases not matched to a gene. DNA of the CDR3: TGTGCCAGCAGCCGAGATCTTTTCGGGCCGCAGGGGGCCCACGAGCAGTACTTC. This translates into CASSRDLFGPQGAHEQYF. The entire variable domain, with the rest obtained from reference TRBV11-1 and TRBJ2-7, is as follows: EAEVAQSPRYKITEKSQAVAFWCDPISGHATLYWYRQILGQGPELLVQFQDESVVDDSQLPKDRFSAERLKGVDSTLKIQPAELGDSAMYLCASSRDLFGPQGAHEQYFGPGTRLTVT.

This clonotype has a count of ten or more. The chain couples TRBV7-9 to TRBJ2-2; D remains ambiguous. The V gene's germline CDR1 is SEHNR and CDR2 FQNEAQ (reference sequence). Trimming left V 8 bases short and J 1 base short, with 5 bases between. This CDR3 is 12 amino acids long. The DNA for the CDR3 is TGTGCCAGCGGGGAGAACACCGGGGAGCTGTTTTTT. This sequence encodes CASGENTGELFF.

This clonotype turned up a few times. This chain uses TRBV9 with TRBJ2-1, with D unresolved. Germline V gene sequence: CDR1 SGDLS, CDR2 YYNGEE. V was cut by 0 bases and J by 8 bases, with 9 bases left in between. The CDR3 runs to 13 residues. Written as DNA, the CDR3 is TGTGCCAGCAGCGTAGTGGTGGGTCATGAGCAGTTCTTC. This codes for CASSVVVGHEQFF.

This clonotype was seen a few times. V and J are TRBV6-5 and TRBJ2-5; D remains unclear. This CDR3 has 13 amino acids. Between the trimmed V and J ends, which lost 7 bases and 0 bases, there was a span of 9 bases. The germline V gene encodes CDR1 MNHEY and CDR2 SVGAGI. The CDR3 is CASTSAYQETQYF. CDR3 in DNA: TGTGCCAGCACTTCGGCCTACCAAGAGACCCAGTACTTC.

Details on this clonotype: A read error may produce the germline difference seen at one junction end. The chain recombines TRBV28 with TRBJ2-5; 12 bases are a match to TRBD2. CDR1 is MDHEN and CDR2 is SYDVKM in the germline V gene. The CDR3 runs to 16 residues. In DNA form, the CDR3 reads TGTGCCAGCAGTTTACTAGCGGGAGGGCTCCAAGGGACCCAGTACTTC. Protein: CASSLLAGGLQGTQYF.

This clonotype showed up many times. This sequence joins TRBV10-3 and TRBJ2-1; D is undetermined. CDR1 is ENHRY, CDR2 SYGVKD, per germline. The CDR3 totals 14 residues. Trimming took 6 bases from V and 5 from J, leaving 14 bases between them. This CDR3 reads CAIRETSRDNEQFF. CDR3 DNA: TGTGCCATCAGGGAGACGAGCAGAGACAATGAGCAGTTCTTC.

This clonotype came up many times. This chain connects TRBV20-1 to TRBJ2-7; D possibly corresponds to TRBD1 (6 bases). This CDR3 has 13 amino acids. The V end lost 3 bases, the J end lost 2 bases, and 11 bases lay between the germline ends. The germline CDR1 and CDR2 sequences are DFQATT and SNEGSKA (reference sequence). In DNA, the CDR3 is TGCAGTGCTAGCCCCGGACAGACCTACGAGCAGTACTTC. Its translation is CSASPGQTYEQYF.

Ten or more counts support this clonotype. V gene TRBV7-2 combines with J gene TRBJ2-7, with 8 bases lining up with TRBD1. CDR1 is SGHTA and CDR2 is FQGNSA in the germline V gene. Unmatched junction bases numbered 6, after V lost 5 bases and J lost 3 bases. This CDR3 region has 14 residues. CDR3 coding DNA: TGTGCCAGCAGCAAAACCGGACAGGGCTACGAGCAGTACTTC. Its translation is CASSKTGQGYEQYF.

This clonotype occurred many times. This sequence joins TRBV7-9 and TRBJ2-7; 9 bases are shared with TRBD2. Germline V gene data show CDR1 as SEHNR and CDR2 as FQNEAQ (reference sequence). With 5 bases clipped from V and 6 bases from J, the junction kept 11 bases outside the gene matches. This CDR3 is 15 amino acids long. The CDR3 DNA reads TGTGCCAGCAGCGGGGCGCTAGCGGGATGGGGCGAGCAGTACTTC. Amino acid sequence: CASSGALAGWGEQYF.